This T cell receptor beta chain was sequenced in a study of cytotoxic CD8 clonotypes in ibrutinib-treated CLL (dated by TCRdb to about 2021). For the wider study: The cohort had 11 relapsed/refractory and more than 14 treatment-naive patients; about 17 were IGHV unmutated. On average, each sample yielded around 250,000 productive templates and tens of thousands of productive rearrangements. Longitudinal samples were available for about 30% of the roughly 90 trial participants. Response samples were taken after a median of roughly 12 months on treatment, ranging from about 6 to 40 months. Partial responses were observed in roughly 25 patients and complete responses in 2; after a median follow-up of around 68 months, remission was maintained in 15 or so patients and progression was observed in approximately twelve. Cryopreserved peripheral blood mononuclear cells were obtained prior to treatment, at the time of response, and at either disease progression or sustained remission. Every sample from remission and from progressive disease was obtained while the patients were still on ibrutinib.

Interpreted using the paper, the time point label stands for: roughly 2 years on ibrutinib. For TCR beta library preparation, approximately 2 micrograms of genomic DNA was extracted from cryopreserved PBMCs. Longitudinal blood samples from CLL patients on ibrutinib monotherapy underwent high-throughput TCR beta sequencing. Patients were enrolled in a phase 2 open-label single-center ibrutinib monotherapy trial. With regard to this clone: It has no known antigen specificity. It has no much larger one-base neighbor in the sample; base qualities were not kept.

Trimming at the junction amounts to 2 bases on V and 2 bases on J, and the germline ends lie 10 bases apart. Via the germline V gene, CDR1 is KGHSH and CDR2 LQKENI. The CDR3, from cysteine to phenylalanine, totals 14 residues. Kept here is only the CDR3 DNA, which spans 42 bases and is read in frame from base 1. The full study reports these points: Sustained-remission and progressing patients did not have matched sampling times, and lymph node repertoires were not examined. An increase in clonality was observed at ibrutinib response, with clonality remaining stable during sustained remission and falling back toward baseline at progression. Baseline clonality was found to be higher than that of age-matched healthy donors and was strongly correlated with circulating CD8+ T-cell counts. Public clonotypes were rare and either contracted or stayed stable during treatment, and the rise in clonality at ibrutinib response reflected the expansion of private clonotypes.

A MiSeq instrument was used for deep resolution sequencing, which targeted depths ranging from 1 in 1 million up to 1 in 200,000 T cells, with coverage averaging 10x for each clonotype. TCR beta libraries were generated with the immunoSEQ hsTCRB Kit. As for the authors' bioinformatics: The data were analyzed with ImmunoSEQ Analyzer and ImmunoSEQ Data Assistant, and V, D and J gene assignments followed IMGT definitions. Clonality was computed as one minus normalized Shannon entropy of productive rearrangement frequencies, ranging from 0 to 1. Public clonotype analysis was restricted to overrepresented clonotypes comprising at least 0.05% of each patient's repertoire. About a dozen repertoires from age-matched healthy donors, obtained from immuneACCESS, served as clonality controls. This immuneACCESS table, as held by TCRdb, lists in-frame sequences with V and J called but not all clones. Of the missing ones, under half trace to an unresolved V gene in checked studies; the others have no known cause. V, J and clone size reflect that table, while D and trimming were determined from the DNA. Across this sample there are roughly 110,000 clones, with 55% to 75% seen only once. The ten largest make up 30% to 45% of the sample.

Sequences were derived from PBMCs, sampled after 24 months of ibrutinib treatment. The TCR originated in a human donor with chronic lymphocytic leukemia. This chain joins TRBV18 to TRBJ2-7; the D gene is perhaps TRBD2, on 6 matching bases. The CDR3: CASSPSRGAYEQYF. The sequence in DNA is TGTGCCAGCTCACCATCGCGCGGGGCCTACGAGCAGTACTTC.